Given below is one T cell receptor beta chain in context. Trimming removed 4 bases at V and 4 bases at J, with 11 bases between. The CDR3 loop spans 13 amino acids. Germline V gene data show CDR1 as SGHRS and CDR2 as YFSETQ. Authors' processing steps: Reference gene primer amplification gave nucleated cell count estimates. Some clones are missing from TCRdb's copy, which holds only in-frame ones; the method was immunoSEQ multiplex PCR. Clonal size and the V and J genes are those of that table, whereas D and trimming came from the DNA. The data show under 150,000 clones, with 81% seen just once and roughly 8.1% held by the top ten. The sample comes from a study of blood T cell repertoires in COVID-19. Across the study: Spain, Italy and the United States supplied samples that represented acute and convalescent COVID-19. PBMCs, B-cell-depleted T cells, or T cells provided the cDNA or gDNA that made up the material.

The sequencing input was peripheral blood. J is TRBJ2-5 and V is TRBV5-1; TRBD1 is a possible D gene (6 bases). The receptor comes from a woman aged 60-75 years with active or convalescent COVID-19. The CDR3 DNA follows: TGCGCCAGCAGCCTTACAGGGTCAGAGACCCAGTACTTC. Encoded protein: CASSLTGSETQYF.